One and the same sample provided the 20 T cell receptor beta chains below, sequenced in a study of cytomegalovirus exposure and HLA in healthy donors. PCR involved 60 Vbeta and 13 Jbeta primers. Libraries were prepared by immunoSEQ multiplex PCR; TCRdb keeps only in-frame clonotypes and omits some of them. The specimen's table records approximately 180,000 clones. Material for sequencing was PBMCs. The receptors come from a man aged 25-45 years in good health and CMV-seronegative.

The chain joins TRBV19 to TRBJ2-7, with TRBD1 matching over 8 bases. Germline V lookup: CDR1 LNHDA, CDR2 SQIVND (reference sequence). J gave up 2 bases and V 5 bases, and 8 bases lay outside the gene matches. CDR3 length: 15 residues. CDR3 loop: CASSYTGTGPYEQYF. In nucleotides, the CDR3 is TGTGCCAGTAGTTATACCGGGACAGGACCCTACGAGCAGTACTTC.

This chain uses TRBV27 with TRBJ2-5; a possible D gene is TRBD2 (6 bases). The end of the DNA is better explained by TRBJ2-7, so the J call may be wrong. The CDR3 has 15 residues. Germline V gene sequence: CDR1 MNHEY, CDR2 SMNVEV (reference sequence). CDR3 amino acids: CASSLAFGTAYEQYF. For the CDR3, the DNA is TGTGCCAGCAGCTTGGCCTTTGGGACTGCCTACGAGCAGTACTTC.

The V gene is TRBV10-1, the J gene TRBJ2-1; TRBD2 is a possible D gene (6 bases). Trimming took off 2 bases at V and 2 bases at J, with 10 bases between the two ends. The germline V gene encodes CDR1 WNHNN and CDR2 SYGVQD (reference sequence). The CDR3 consists of 15 residues. CDR3 DNA: TGCGCCAGCAGTGAGAGGAGGGGAGCCTACAATGAGCAGTTCTTC. Amino acid sequence: CASSERRGAYNEQFF.

The chain is built from TRBV10-3 and TRBJ2-7, with a weak D call TRBD1 (5 bases). V lost 4 bases to trimming and J lost 3 bases, with 19 bases between them. The CDR3 has 16 residues. Germline V lookup: CDR1 ENHRY, CDR2 SYGVKD. The CDR3 loop is CAISGDQGRANYEQYF. The CDR3 DNA is TGTGCCATCAGTGGCGACCAGGGCAGGGCTAACTACGAGCAGTACTTC.

The rearrangement uses TRBV28 and TRBJ2-6; 11 bases are shared with TRBD2. The CDR3 consists of 18 residues. Trimming cost V 5 bases and J 4 bases; bases outside gene matches: 10. Germline assignment: CDR1 MDHEN and CDR2 SYDVKM. The CDR3 sequence is CASSEFGSGRVGANVLTF. CDR3 sequence (DNA): TGTGCCAGCAGTGAATTCGGTAGCGGGAGGGTCGGGGCCAACGTCCTGACTTTC.

The gene calls are TRBV10-3 and TRBJ2-1; 9 bases map to TRBD2. V lost 3 bases to trimming and J lost 9 bases; unmatched junction nucleotides: 9. CDR1 ENHRY and CDR2 SYGVKD come from the germline V gene. CDR3 length: 15 amino acids. The CDR3 DNA follows: TGTGCCATCAGTGAAGGCGGGAGGGCCCTCCTTGAGCAGTTCTTC. Translating it yields CAISEGGRALLEQFF.

V usage is TRBV7-9 and J usage is TRBJ2-1, with 11 positions matching TRBD2. V was pared by 10 bases and J by 7 bases, with 9 bases of the junction left unmatched. The CDR3 contains 14 residues. Germline V lookup: CDR1 SEHNR, CDR2 FQNEAQ (reference sequence). DNA of the CDR3: TGTGCCACCCCGGATAGCGGGGGGGCTAATGAGCAGTTCTTC. It is translated as CATPDSGGANEQFF.

The V gene is TRBV19, the J gene TRBJ2-7; a weak D match, TRBD1 (5 bases). The germline CDR1 and CDR2 sequences are LNHDA and SQIVND (reference sequence). This CDR3 contains 17 residues. With 0 bases removed from V and 3 bases from J, the gap between germline ends came to 18 bases. The CDR3 reads CASSIDLRQFRGYEQYF. Written as DNA, the CDR3 is TGTGCCAGTAGTATAGATCTTCGACAGTTCCGTGGCTACGAGCAGTACTTC.

As regards this clone: A junction boundary mismatches the germline segment, possibly from a read error. The chain couples TRBV30 to TRBJ2-4; 9 bases fit TRBD2. The germline CDR1 and CDR2 sequences are GTSNPN and SVGIG (reference sequence). The CDR3 extends over 14 amino acids. The CDR3 coding sequence is TGTGCCTGGAGTGTAAAGGGGGCGGGGGGGCCGCTATGCTTC. It specifies CAWSVKGAGGPLCF.

V gene TRBV18 combines with J gene TRBJ1-2; D unclear. V lost 1 base, J lost 0 bases, and 12 bases lay in between. Germline values: CDR1 KGHSH, CDR2 LQKENI. The CDR3 spans 16 residues. CDR3 sequence (DNA): TGTGCCAGCTCACCACGAGAGACAACTCCTAACTATGGCTACACCTTC. Translating it yields CASSPRETTPNYGYTF. Based on the CDR3 plus reference TRBV18 and TRBJ1-2, the full variable domain is NAGVMQNPRHLVRRRGQEARLRCSPMKGHSHVYWYRQLPEEGLKFMVYLQKENIIDESGMPKERFSAEFPKEGPSILRIQQVVRGDSAAYFCASSPRETTPNYGYTFGSGTRLTVV.

This sequence joins TRBV4-3 and TRBJ2-2, with 9 bases aligning to TRBD1. V shed 4 bases and J 4 bases; nucleotides not matched to a gene: 10. The CDR3 runs to 17 residues. Germline V gives CDR1 LGHNA, CDR2 YSLEER. As DNA, the CDR3 is TGCGCCAGCAGCCGACCCTTGGGGACAGGGAGCACCGGGGAGCTGTTTTTT. Amino acid sequence: CASSRPLGTGSTGELFF.

The chain employs TRBV9 and TRBJ1-3; D not resolved. There are 14 residues in the CDR3. CDR1 and CDR2 (germline): SGDLS, YYNGEE. Trimming left V 0 bases short and J 2 bases short, with 6 bases between. The CDR3 is CASSVARAGNTIYF. DNA of the CDR3: TGTGCCAGCAGCGTAGCCCGGGCTGGAAACACCATATATTTT. The variable domain in full, with the rest retrieved from reference TRBV9 and TRBJ1-3, is DSGVTQTPKHLITATGQRVTLRCSPRSGDLSVYWYQQSLDQGLQFLIQYYNGEERAKGNILERFSAQQFPDLHSELNLSSLELGDSALYFCASSVARAGNTIYFGEGSWLTVV.

The rearrangement joins TRBV6-1 to TRBJ2-7; 7 bases align to TRBD1. Germline CDR1 is MNHNS and CDR2 is SASEGT. J gave up 3 bases and V 7 bases, and 3 bases lay outside the gene matches. The CDR3 sequence is 12 residues long. The DNA of the CDR3 is TGTGCCAGCACGGGACAGATCTACGAGCAGTACTTC. Translating it yields CASTGQIYEQYF.

The chain combines TRBV5-1 with TRBJ1-4; weak D call: TRBD1 (5 bases). The V and J ends lost 3 bases and 7 bases respectively, with 16 bases between them. The length of the CDR3 is 15 residues. CDR1 is SGHRS, CDR2 YFSETQ, per germline. CDR3 DNA sequence: TGCGCCAGCAGCTCTGGATCAGGGTCCTTTGAAAAACTGTTTTTT. Its protein product is CASSSGSGSFEKLFF.

This chain joins TRBV7-8 and TRBJ1-1; D gene unclear. From germline, CDR1 is SGHVS and CDR2 FQNEAQ. Trimming took 0 bases from V and 1 from J, leaving 9 bases between them. The CDR3 consists of 15 residues. CDR3 region: CASSLALEQNTEAFF. CDR3 DNA sequence: TGTGCCAGCAGCTTAGCTTTGGAGCAGAACACTGAAGCTTTCTTT. Using reference TRBV7-8 and TRBJ1-1 for the parts outside the CDR3, the full variable domain is GAGVSQSPRYKVAKRGQDVALRCDPISGHVSLFWYQQALGQGPEFLTYFQNEAQLDKSGLPSDRFFAERPEGSVSTLKIQRTQQEDSAVYLCASSLALEQNTEAFFGQGTRLTVV.

V gene TRBV5-1 combines with J gene TRBJ2-5, with a possible D match to TRBD1 (6 bases). The end of the DNA aligns better with TRBJ2-7, so the J call may be wrong. The CDR3 is 15 residues long. Germline assignment: CDR1 SGHRS and CDR2 YFSETQ. The chain's CDR3 is CASSLETGHSYEQYF. CDR3 coding DNA: TGCGCCAGCAGCTTGGAAACAGGGCACTCCTACGAGCAGTACTTC.

This clone shows up as medium-sized by frequency. The chain carries TRBV19 and TRBJ1-5; D might be TRBD1 (5 bases). This CDR3 has 15 residues. Trimming cost V 6 bases and J 0 bases, with 12 bases left between them. Germline V gene sequence: CDR1 LNHDA, CDR2 SQIVND (reference sequence). The CDR3 nucleotides are TGTGCCAGTAGATTCACAGGCGCTAGCAATCAGCCCCAGCATTTT. It yields the protein CASRFTGASNQPQHF. Complete variable domain (other parts from reference TRBV19 and TRBJ1-5): DGGITQSPKYLFRKEGQNVTLSCEQNLNHDAMYWYRQDPGQGLRLIYYSQIVNDFQKGDIAEGYSVSREKKESFPLTVTSAQKNPTAFYLCASRFTGASNQPQHFGDGTRLSIL.

V gene TRBV7-9 combines with J gene TRBJ2-1, with 8 bases fitting TRBD1. The trim removed 5 bases at V and 6 bases at J, leaving 3 bases unmatched. This CDR3 contains 13 residues. Germline V gene sequence: CDR1 SEHNR, CDR2 FQNEAQ (reference sequence). The CDR3 spells CASSQQGANEQFF. In DNA form, the CDR3 reads TGTGCCAGCAGCCAGCAGGGGGCCAATGAGCAGTTCTTC.

This chain joins TRBV28 and TRBJ2-7, with D possibly being TRBD1 (5 bases). CDR3 size: 15 residues. The ends were cut back, 5 bases at V and 4 bases at J, with 18 bases in the middle. Germline loops: CDR1 MDHEN, CDR2 SYDVKM. CDR3 in amino acids: CASSLAGQGDYEQYF. Written as DNA, the CDR3 is TGTGCCAGCAGTCTTGCAGGGCAGGGTGATTACGAGCAGTACTTC.

The chain links TRBV7-2 to TRBJ1-2; TRBD1 might be the D (5 bases). Trimming shortened V by 2 bases and J by 8 bases, and 15 bases separated the two germline ends. CDR1 and CDR2 (germline): SGHTA, FQGNSA. The CDR3 sequence is 14 residues long. The CDR3 sequence is CASSLRSQGKGYTF. The CDR3 DNA is TGTGCCAGCAGCTTAAGAAGTCAGGGTAAAGGCTACACCTTC.